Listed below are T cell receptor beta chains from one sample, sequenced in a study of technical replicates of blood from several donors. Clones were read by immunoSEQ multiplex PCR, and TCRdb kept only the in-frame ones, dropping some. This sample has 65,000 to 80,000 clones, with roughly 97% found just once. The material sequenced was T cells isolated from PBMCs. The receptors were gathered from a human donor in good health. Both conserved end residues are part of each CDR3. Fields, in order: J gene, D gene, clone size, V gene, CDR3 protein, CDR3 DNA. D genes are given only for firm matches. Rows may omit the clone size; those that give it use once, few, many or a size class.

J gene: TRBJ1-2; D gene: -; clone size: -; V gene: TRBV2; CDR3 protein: CASSERRADYLNYGYTF; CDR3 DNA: TGTGCCAGCAGTGAGCGAAGGGCCGACTATCTTAACTATGGCTACACCTTC
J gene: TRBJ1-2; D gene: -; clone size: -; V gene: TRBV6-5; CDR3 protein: CASAFEGNYGYTF; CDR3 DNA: TGTGCCAGCGCGTTTGAGGGTAACTATGGCTACACCTTC
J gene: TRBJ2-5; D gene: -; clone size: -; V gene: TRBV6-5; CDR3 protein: CASSYLWEVQETQYF; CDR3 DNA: TGTGCCAGCAGTTACCTTTGGGAGGTTCAAGAGACCCAGTACTTC
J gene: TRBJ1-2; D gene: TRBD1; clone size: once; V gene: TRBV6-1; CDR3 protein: CASSEFSGGRGYGYTF; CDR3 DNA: TGTGCCAGCAGTGAATTTTCAGGGGGCAGGGGCTATGGCTACACCTTC
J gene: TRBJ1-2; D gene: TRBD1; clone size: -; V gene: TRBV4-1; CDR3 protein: CASSQVIRDRGAGYTF; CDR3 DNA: TGCGCCAGCAGCCAAGTAATAAGGGACAGGGGTGCGGGCTACACCTTC
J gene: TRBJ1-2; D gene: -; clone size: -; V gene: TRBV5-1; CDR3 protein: CASSYPDRLSSRYTF; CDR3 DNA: TGCGCCAGCAGTTATCCAGACAGACTGTCCAGCAGATACACCTTC
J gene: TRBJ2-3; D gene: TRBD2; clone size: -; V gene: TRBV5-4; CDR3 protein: CASQTSGYTDTQYF; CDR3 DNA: TGTGCCAGCCAGACTAGCGGCTACACAGATACGCAGTATTTT
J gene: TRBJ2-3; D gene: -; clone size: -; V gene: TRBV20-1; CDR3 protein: CSAAGPTQYF; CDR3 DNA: TGCAGTGCCGCGGGACCTACGCAGTATTTT
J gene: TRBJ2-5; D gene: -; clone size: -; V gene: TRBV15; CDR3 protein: CATSRAGQETQYF; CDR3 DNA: TGTGCCACCAGCAGAGCAGGCCAAGAGACCCAGTACTTC
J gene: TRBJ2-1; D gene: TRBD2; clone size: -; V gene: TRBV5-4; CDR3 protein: CASSLLTSGSANEQFF; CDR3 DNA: TGTGCCAGCAGCCTATTGACTAGCGGGAGTGCCAATGAGCAGTTCTTC
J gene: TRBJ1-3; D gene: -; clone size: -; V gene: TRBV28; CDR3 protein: CASSSGLASGNTIYF; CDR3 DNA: TGTGCCAGCAGTTCGGGGTTGGCATCTGGAAACACCATATATTTT
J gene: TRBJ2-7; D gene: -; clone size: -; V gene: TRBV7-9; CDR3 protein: CASSFWRGYEQYF; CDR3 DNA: TGTGCCAGCAGCTTTTGGCGGGGCTACGAGCAGTACTTC
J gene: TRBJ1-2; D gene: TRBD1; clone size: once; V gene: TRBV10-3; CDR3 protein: CAIGVGQGDNYGYTF; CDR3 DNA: TGTGCCATCGGGGTAGGACAGGGTGATAACTATGGCTACACCTTC
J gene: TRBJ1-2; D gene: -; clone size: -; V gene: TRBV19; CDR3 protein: CASSIGGSAGYTF; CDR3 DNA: TGTGCCAGTAGTATTGGGGGGAGCGCTGGCTACACCTTC
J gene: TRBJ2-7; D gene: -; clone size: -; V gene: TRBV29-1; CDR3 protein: CSGLGGTSYEQYF; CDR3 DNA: TGCAGCGGATTAGGAGGGACCTCCTACGAGCAGTACTTC
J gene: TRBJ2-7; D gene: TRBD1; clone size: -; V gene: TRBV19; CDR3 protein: CASSALPGTGREHEQYF; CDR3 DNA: TGTGCCAGTAGTGCGTTACCGGGGACAGGCAGGGAGCACGAGCAGTACTTC
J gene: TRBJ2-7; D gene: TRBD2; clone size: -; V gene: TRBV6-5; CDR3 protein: CASSYVLAGAGEQYF; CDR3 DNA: TGTGCCAGCAGTTACGTATTAGCGGGAGCTGGGGAGCAGTACTTC
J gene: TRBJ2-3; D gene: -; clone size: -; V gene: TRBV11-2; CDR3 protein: CASSLRGEGVRSDTQYF; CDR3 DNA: TGTGCCAGCAGCCTTCGGGGTGAGGGAGTGAGGTCAGATACGCAGTATTTT
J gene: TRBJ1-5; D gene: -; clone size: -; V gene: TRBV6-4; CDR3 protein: CASSDEANQPQHF; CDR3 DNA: TGTGCCAGCAGTGACGAGGCCAATCAGCCCCAGCATTTT
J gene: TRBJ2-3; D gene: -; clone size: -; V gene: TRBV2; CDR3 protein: CASMVASDTQYF; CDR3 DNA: TGTGCCAGCATGGTAGCGTCAGATACGCAGTATTTT
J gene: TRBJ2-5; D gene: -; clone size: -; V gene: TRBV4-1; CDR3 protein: CASSLRGPPGETQYF; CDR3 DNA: TGCGCCAGCAGCCTTAGAGGGCCGCCAGGAGAGACCCAGTACTTC
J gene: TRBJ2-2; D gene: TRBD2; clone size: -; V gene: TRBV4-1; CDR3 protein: CASSSTSGKTGGELFF; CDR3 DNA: TGCGCCAGCAGCTCGACTAGCGGAAAAACGGGGGGGGAGCTGTTTTTT
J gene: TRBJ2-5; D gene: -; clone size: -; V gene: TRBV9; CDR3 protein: CASSPGLRVETQYF; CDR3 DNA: TGTGCCAGCAGTCCCGGTTTGAGGGTGGAGACCCAGTACTTC
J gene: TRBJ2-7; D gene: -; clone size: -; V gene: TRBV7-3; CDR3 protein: CASAPGVSYEQYF; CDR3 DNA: TGTGCCAGCGCACCGGGAGTCTCCTACGAGCAGTACTTC
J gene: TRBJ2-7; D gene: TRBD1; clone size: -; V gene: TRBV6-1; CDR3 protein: CATSMGQGSYEQYF; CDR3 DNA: TGTGCCACCTCTATGGGACAGGGATCCTACGAGCAGTACTTC
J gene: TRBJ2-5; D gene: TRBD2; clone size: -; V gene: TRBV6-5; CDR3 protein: CASSPSGARGETQYF; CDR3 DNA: TGTGCCAGCAGTCCTAGCGGGGCTCGGGGAGAGACCCAGTACTTC
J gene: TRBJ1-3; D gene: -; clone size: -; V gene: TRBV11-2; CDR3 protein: CASSLVGVDGNTIYF; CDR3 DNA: TGTGCCAGCAGCTTAGTAGGGGTTGATGGAAACACCATATATTTT
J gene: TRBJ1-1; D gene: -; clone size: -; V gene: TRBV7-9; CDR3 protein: CASSLDAGNTEAFF; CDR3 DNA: TGTGCCAGCAGCTTAGATGCAGGGAACACTGAAGCTTTCTTT
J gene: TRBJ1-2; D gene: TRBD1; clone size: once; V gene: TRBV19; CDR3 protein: CASSTGQYGYTF; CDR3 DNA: TGTGCCAGTAGTACGGGACAGTATGGCTACACCTTC
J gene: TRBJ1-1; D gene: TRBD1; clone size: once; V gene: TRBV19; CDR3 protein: CASSLQGRSVNTEAFF; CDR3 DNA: TGTGCCAGTAGTTTACAGGGGAGATCGGTGAACACTGAAGCTTTCTTT
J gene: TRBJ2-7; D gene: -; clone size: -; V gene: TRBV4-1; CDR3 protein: CASTQQDESSYEQYF; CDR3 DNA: TGCGCCAGCACCCAGCAGGATGAGAGCTCCTACGAGCAGTACTTC
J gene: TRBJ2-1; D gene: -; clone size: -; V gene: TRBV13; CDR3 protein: CASSSSNEQFF; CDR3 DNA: TGTGCCAGCAGCTCTAGTAATGAGCAGTTCTTC
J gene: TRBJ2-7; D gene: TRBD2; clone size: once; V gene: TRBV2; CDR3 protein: CASAGTSVYEQYF; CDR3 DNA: TGTGCCAGTGCCGGGACTAGCGTGTACGAGCAGTACTTC
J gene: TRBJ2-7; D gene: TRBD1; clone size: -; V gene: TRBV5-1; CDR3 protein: CASSLDYGMGTGVSPSYEQYF; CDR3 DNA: TGCGCCAGCAGCTTGGACTACGGGATGGGGACAGGGGTATCCCCCTCCTACGAGCAGTACTTC
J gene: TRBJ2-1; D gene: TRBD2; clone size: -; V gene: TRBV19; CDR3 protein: CASSMGASGTYGEQFF; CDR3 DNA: TGTGCCAGTAGTATGGGGGCTAGCGGGACATACGGTGAGCAGTTCTTC
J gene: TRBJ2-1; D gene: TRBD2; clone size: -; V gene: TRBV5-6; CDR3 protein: CASSLGLAGGVFF; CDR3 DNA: TGTGCCAGCAGCTTGGGGCTAGCGGGAGGGGTGTTCTTC
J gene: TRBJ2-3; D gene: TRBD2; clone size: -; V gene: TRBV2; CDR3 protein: CASSRWGLAGSTDTQYF; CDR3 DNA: TGTGCCAGCAGCCGCTGGGGACTAGCGGGCAGCACAGATACGCAGTATTTT
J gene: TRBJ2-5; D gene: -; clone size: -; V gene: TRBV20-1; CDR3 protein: CSARPSETQYF; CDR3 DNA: TGCAGTGCTAGACCGAGCGAGACCCAGTACTTC